The next 8 T cell receptor beta chains were all read from a single sample in a study of T cell responses to AZD1222 COVID-19 vaccine. Sequencing was performed with immunoSEQ multiplex PCR; in TCRdb, only in-frame clones are kept and a portion is missing. The data hold about 160,000 clones, with approximately 90% observed a single time. The sequences come from peripheral blood, collected 28 days after the second AZD1222 dose. These TCRs come from an adult who received the AZD1222 COVID-19 vaccine.

The CDR3 here is CASSLGLAGSTGELFF. The CDR3 DNA follows: TGTGCCAGCAGCTTAGGGCTAGCGGGGAGCACCGGGGAGCTGTTTTTT. The chain is built from TRBV7-9 and TRBJ2-2, with 9 bases lining up with TRBD2. Germline CDR1 and CDR2: SEHNR and FQNEAQ (reference sequence). The CDR3 spans 16 residues. With V trimmed by 1 base and J by 4 bases, 4 bases remained unmatched.

The chain combines TRBV11-2 with TRBJ2-3, with D hard to call. This CDR3 comprises 13 residues. The V gene lost 2 bases and the J gene lost 5 bases, with 8 bases spanning the gap. Per germline, CDR1 SGHAT and CDR2 FQNNGV. The CDR3 coding sequence is TGTGCCAGCAGCTTACCTTACGGAGATACGCAGTATTTT. Its protein product is CASSLPYGDTQYF.

This chain links TRBV27 with TRBJ1-2; D is unresolved. This CDR3 is 13 amino acids long. Germline CDR1 reads MNHEY; CDR2 reads SMNVEV (reference sequence). Trimming took off 2 bases at V and 7 bases at J, with 11 bases between the two ends. The DNA for the CDR3 is TGTGCCAGCAGTTTACAAGGGTGGGGTGGCTACACCTTC. Its protein is CASSLQGWGGYTF.

The rearrangement links TRBV7-9 to TRBJ1-6; a weak D match, TRBD1 (5 bases). This CDR3 is built from 15 residues. V was shortened by 5 bases and J by 8 bases, with 16 bases between the two germline ends. CDR1 is SEHNR and CDR2 is FQNEAQ in the germline V gene (reference sequence). CDR3 region: CASSVSGVGDSPLHF. In DNA, the CDR3 is TGTGCCAGCAGCGTCTCGGGAGTAGGGGATTCACCCCTCCACTTT. Full variable domain (rest looked up from reference TRBV7-9 and TRBJ1-6): DTGVSQNPRHKITKRGQNVTFRCDPISEHNRLYWYRQTLGQGPEFLTYFQNEAQLEKSRLLSDRFSAERPKGSFSTLEIQRTEQGDSAMYLCASSVSGVGDSPLHFGNGTRLTVT.

The rearrangement links TRBV30 to TRBJ1-1; D gene unclear. V lost 2 bases and J 2 bases, leaving 6 bases between the germline ends. The CDR3 covers 12 residues. Germline V gene data show CDR1 as GTSNPN and CDR2 as SVGIG (reference sequence). CDR3 in amino acids: CAWSPLNTEAFF. CDR3 DNA: TGTGCCTGGAGTCCACTCAACACTGAAGCTTTCTTT.

The rearrangement uses TRBV30 and TRBJ1-3; D gene uncertain. The ends were cut back, 8 bases at V and 6 bases at J, with 8 bases in the middle. The CDR3 has 10 residues. Germline V lookup: CDR1 GTSNPN, CDR2 SVGIG (reference sequence). CDR3 nucleotides: TGTGCCGGGATAAAAAACACCATATATTTT. Protein product: CAGIKNTIYF. Full variable domain (rest looked up from reference TRBV30 and TRBJ1-3): SQTIHQWPATLVQPVGSPLSLECTVEGTSNPNLYWYRQAAGRGLQLLFYSVGIGQISSEVPQNLSASRPQDRQFILSSKKLLLSDSGFYLCAGIKNTIYFGEGSWLTVV.

Of note for this clone: The sample holds other DNA sequences that translate to the same CDR3. J is TRBJ1-3 and V is TRBV3-1 (or the pseudogene TRBV3-2); D is perhaps TRBD1 (5 bases). The CDR3 is 15 amino acids. Germline V gene data show CDR1 as LGHDT and CDR2 as YNNKEL (reference sequence). With 0 bases removed from V and 1 base from J, the gap between germline ends came to 7 bases. DNA of the CDR3: TGTGCCAGCAGCCAAGAGGGGGTTTCTGGAAACACCATATATTTT. This encodes CASSQEGVSGNTIYF.

The chain combines TRBV30 with TRBJ2-4; a weak D match, TRBD1 (5 bases). Trimming cost V 4 bases and J 1 base, with 14 bases left between them. The CDR3 extends over 15 amino acids. Germline V CDR1 and CDR2: GTSNPN, SVGIG (reference sequence). The CDR3 loop reads CAWTPGRAAKNIQYF. The CDR3 bases are TGTGCCTGGACCCCTGGCAGGGCTGCCAAAAACATTCAGTACTTC.